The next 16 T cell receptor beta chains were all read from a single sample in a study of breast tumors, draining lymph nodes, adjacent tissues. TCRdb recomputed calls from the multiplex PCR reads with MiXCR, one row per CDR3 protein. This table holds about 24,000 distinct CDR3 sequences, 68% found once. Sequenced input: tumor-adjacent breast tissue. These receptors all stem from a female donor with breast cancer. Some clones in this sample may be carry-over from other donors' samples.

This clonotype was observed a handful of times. As DNA, the CDR3 is TGTGCCAGCAGCGTAGCTCTAAGCGGCTCTGGAAACACCATATATTTT. This encodes CASSVALSGSGNTIYF. The genes are TRBV9 and TRBJ1-3; D unresolved. The ends were cut back, 0 bases at V and 0 bases at J, with 10 bases in the middle. Germline V CDR1 and CDR2: SGDLS, YYNGEE. This CDR3 region has 16 residues. The full variable domain, in which reference TRBV9 and TRBJ1-3 provide the parts outside the CDR3, is DSGVTQTPKHLITATGQRVTLRCSPRSGDLSVYWYQQSLDQGLQFLIQYYNGEERAKGNILERFSAQQFPDLHSELNLSSLELGDSALYFCASSVALSGSGNTIYFGEGSWLTVV.

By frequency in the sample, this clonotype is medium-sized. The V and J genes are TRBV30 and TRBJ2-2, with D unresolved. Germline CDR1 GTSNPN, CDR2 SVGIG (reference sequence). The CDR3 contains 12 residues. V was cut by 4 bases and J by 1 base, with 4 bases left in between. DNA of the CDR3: TGTGCCTGGACAGGGAACACCGGGGAGCTGTTTTTT. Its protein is CAWTGNTGELFF.

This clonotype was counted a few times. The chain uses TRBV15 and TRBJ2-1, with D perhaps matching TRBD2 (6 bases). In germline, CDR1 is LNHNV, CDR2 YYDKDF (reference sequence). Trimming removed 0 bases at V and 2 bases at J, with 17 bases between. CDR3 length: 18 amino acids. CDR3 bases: TGTGCCACCAGCAGAGAGTGGGGACTCCCGTTTCCCTACAATGAGCAGTTCTTC. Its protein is CATSREWGLPFPYNEQFF.

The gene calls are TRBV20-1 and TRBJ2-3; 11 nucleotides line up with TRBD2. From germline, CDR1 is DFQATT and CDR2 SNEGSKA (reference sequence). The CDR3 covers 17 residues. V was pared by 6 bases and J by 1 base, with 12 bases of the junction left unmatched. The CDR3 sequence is CSARIPGLAEGTDTQYF. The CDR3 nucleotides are TGCAGTGCCCGAATCCCGGGACTAGCGGAAGGCACAGATACGCAGTATTTT.

Here the CDR3 reads CASSLFRSTDTQYF. DNA of the CDR3: TGTGCCAGCAGTTTATTCAGGAGCACAGATACGCAGTATTTT. This sequence joins TRBV28 and TRBJ2-3; D not resolved. The CDR3 has 14 residues. The germline CDR1 and CDR2 sequences are MDHEN and SYDVKM. V was shortened by 1 base and J by 0 bases, with 5 bases between the two germline ends.

CDR3 coding DNA: TGTGCCACCAGCCTAGCGTCCGGGGAGCTGTTTTTT. Its translation: CATSLASGELFF. The rearrangement uses TRBV15 and TRBJ2-2; possible D gene TRBD2, 6 bases. V lost 5 bases to trimming and J lost 6 bases, with 7 bases between them. The V gene's germline CDR1 is LNHNV and CDR2 YYDKDF (reference sequence). This CDR3 has 12 amino acids.

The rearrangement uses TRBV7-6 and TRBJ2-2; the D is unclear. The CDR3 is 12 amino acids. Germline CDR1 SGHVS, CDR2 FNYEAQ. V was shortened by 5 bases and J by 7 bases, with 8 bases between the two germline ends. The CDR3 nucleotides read TGTGCCAGCAGCGCTAGTAACGGGGAGCTGTTTTTT. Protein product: CASSASNGELFF.

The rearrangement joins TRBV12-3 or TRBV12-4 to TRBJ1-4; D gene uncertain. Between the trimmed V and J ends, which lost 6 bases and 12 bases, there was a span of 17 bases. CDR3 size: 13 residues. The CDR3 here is CASRRTADGELFF. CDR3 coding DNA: TGTGCCAGCAGGAGGACCGCCGACGGGGAACTGTTTTTT.

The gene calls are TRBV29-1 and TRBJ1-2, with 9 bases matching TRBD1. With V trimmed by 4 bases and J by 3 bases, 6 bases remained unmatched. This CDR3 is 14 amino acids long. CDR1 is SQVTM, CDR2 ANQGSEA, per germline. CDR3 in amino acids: CSVAGTGLDYGYTF. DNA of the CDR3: TGCAGCGTTGCTGGGACAGGGTTGGACTATGGCTACACCTTC.

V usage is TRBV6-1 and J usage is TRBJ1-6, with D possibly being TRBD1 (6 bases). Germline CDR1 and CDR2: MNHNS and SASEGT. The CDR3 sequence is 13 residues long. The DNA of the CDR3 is TGTGCGAGCGTCGTAAAGGGGGATTCACCCCTCCACTTT. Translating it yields CASVVKGDSPLHF.

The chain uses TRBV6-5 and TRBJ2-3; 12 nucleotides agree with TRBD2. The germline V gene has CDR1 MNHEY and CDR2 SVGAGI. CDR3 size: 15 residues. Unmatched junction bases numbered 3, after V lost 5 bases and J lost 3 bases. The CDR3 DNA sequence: TGTGCCAGCAGTGGCGGGACTAGCGGGACAGATACGCAGTATTTT. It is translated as CASSGGTSGTDTQYF.

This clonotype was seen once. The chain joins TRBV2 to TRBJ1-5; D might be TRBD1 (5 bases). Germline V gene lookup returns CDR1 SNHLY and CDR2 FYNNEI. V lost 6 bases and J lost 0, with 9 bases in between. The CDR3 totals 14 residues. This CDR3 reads CASRGAYSNQPQHF. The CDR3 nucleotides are TGTGCCAGCAGAGGGGCCTATAGCAATCAGCCCCAGCATTTT.

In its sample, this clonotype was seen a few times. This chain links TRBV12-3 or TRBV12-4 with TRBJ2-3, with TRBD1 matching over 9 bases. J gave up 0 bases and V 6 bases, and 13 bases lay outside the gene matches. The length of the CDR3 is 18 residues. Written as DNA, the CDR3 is TGTGCCAGCAGGGGGACAGGGTCCGGTCTACCGAGCACAGATACGCAGTATTTT. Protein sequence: CASRGTGSGLPSTDTQYF.

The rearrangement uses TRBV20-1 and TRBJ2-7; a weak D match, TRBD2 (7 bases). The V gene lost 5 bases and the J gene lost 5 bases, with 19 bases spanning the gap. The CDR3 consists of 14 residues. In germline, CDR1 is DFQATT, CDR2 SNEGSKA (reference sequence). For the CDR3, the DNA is TGCAGTGCTCCAGGACAGCCGCGGGGGCACGAGCAGTACTTC. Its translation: CSAPGQPRGHEQYF.

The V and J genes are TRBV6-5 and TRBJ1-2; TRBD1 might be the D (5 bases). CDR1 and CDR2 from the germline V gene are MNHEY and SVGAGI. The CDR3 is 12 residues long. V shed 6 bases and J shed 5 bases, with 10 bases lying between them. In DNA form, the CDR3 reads TGTGCCAGCAGGCAGGGAAATTATGGCTACACCTTC. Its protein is CASRQGNYGYTF.

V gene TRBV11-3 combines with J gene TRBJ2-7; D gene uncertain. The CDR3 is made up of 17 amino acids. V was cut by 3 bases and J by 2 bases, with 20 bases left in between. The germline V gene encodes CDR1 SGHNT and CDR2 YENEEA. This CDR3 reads CASSFQSAAPWTYEQYF. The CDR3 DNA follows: TGTGCCAGCAGCTTCCAATCGGCGGCTCCCTGGACCTACGAGCAGTACTTC. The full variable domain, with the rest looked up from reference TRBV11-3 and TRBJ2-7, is EAGVVQSPRYKIIEKKQPVAFWCNPISGHNTLYWYLQNLGQGPELLIRYENEEAVDDSQLPKDRFSAERLKGVDSTLKIQPAELGDSAVYLCASSFQSAAPWTYEQYFGPGTRLTVT.